Each of the 9 T cell receptor beta chains below was sequenced from the same sample in a study of CD8 T cells in ankylosing spondylitis. Findings of the study overall: Blood of patients with ankylosing spondylitis appeared to be characterized by a TCR beta motif of eight or nine highly homologous variants.

For these TCRs, the target antigens are not known. TCRdb itself ran the 5' RACE reads through MiXCR, one entry per CDR3 protein. Among more than 500,000 distinct CDR3 sequences listed, about 5.2% were seen once. The material sequenced was blood, either unsorted or a sorted T cell fraction (not recorded which). These receptors were collected from a male donor with ankylosing spondylitis.

This clonotype was recorded at least ten times. This chain connects TRBV5-1 to TRBJ2-1; D might be TRBD2 (6 bases). V lost 0 bases and J 8 bases, leaving 12 bases between the germline ends. Germline V gene data show CDR1 as SGHRS and CDR2 as YFSETQ. The CDR3 sequence is 14 residues long. The chain's CDR3 is CASSLGGGRHEQFF. The CDR3 bases are TGCGCCAGCAGCTTGGGTGGTGGGAGGCATGAGCAGTTCTTC.

This clonotype occurred many times. The CDR3 spells CASSSTGTVNTGELFF. In DNA, the CDR3 is TGTGCCAGCAGCTCGACCGGGACGGTGAACACCGGGGAGCTGTTTTTT. The V and J genes are TRBV9 and TRBJ2-2, with D possibly being TRBD1 or TRBD2 (5 bases each). Looked up from germline, CDR1 is SGDLS and CDR2 is YYNGEE. The CDR3 extends over 16 amino acids. The V and J ends lost 4 bases and 1 base respectively, with 14 bases between them. Full variable domain (outside the CDR3, taken from reference TRBV9 and TRBJ2-2): DSGVTQTPKHLITATGQRVTLRCSPRSGDLSVYWYQQSLDQGLQFLIQYYNGEERAKGNILERFSAQQFPDLHSELNLSSLELGDSALYFCASSSTGTVNTGELFFGEGSRLTVL.

This clonotype was seen ten or more times. The gene calls are TRBV5-6 and TRBJ1-1; 7 nucleotides align to TRBD1. This CDR3 region has 15 residues. Per the germline V gene, CDR1 is SGHDT and CDR2 is YYEEEE. With V trimmed by 3 bases and J by 0 bases, 5 bases remained unmatched. CDR3 protein: CASSSARGLNTEAFF. The CDR3, as DNA: TGTGCCAGCAGCTCGGCCAGGGGGTTGAACACTGAAGCTTTCTTT.

This clonotype has only a few counts. The CDR3 DNA reads TGCAGCGTCCTATCTGGGGCCAACGTCCTGACTTTC. It translates to CSVLSGANVLTF. V usage is TRBV29-1 and J usage is TRBJ2-6; no definite D call. V lost 6 bases, J lost 1 base, and 4 bases lay in between. This CDR3 has 12 amino acids. The V gene's germline CDR1 is SQVTM and CDR2 ANQGSEA.

In this sample, this clonotype turned up many times. The rearrangement uses TRBV5-5 and TRBJ1-4; TRBD1 is a possible D gene (6 bases). Germline V CDR1 and CDR2: SGHKS, YYEKEE (reference sequence). Trimming stripped 1 base from V and 17 bases from J, with 15 bases between. CDR3 length equals 12 residues. This CDR3 reads CASSLLGAGRFF. Here the CDR3 DNA reads TGTGCCAGCAGCTTGTTGGGGGCGGGAAGATTTTTT.

This clonotype was recorded a few times. The J gene is TRBJ2-4, the V gene TRBV2; no firm D call. With 1 base removed from V and 6 bases from J, the gap between germline ends came to 10 bases. The germline gives CDR1 SNHLY, CDR2 FYNNEI. The CDR3 totals 14 residues. The CDR3 spells CASSEDRDGNIQYF. CDR3 bases: TGTGCCAGCAGTGAAGATCGAGACGGAAACATTCAGTACTTC.

This clonotype was detected ten times or more. V gene TRBV4-3 combines with J gene TRBJ1-1, with D perhaps TRBD1 (6 bases). Trimming took off 0 bases at V and 1 base at J, with 12 bases between the two ends. CDR1 is LGHNA and CDR2 is YSLEER in the germline V gene. The CDR3 covers 16 residues. CDR3 in amino acids: CASSQDRRGQNTEAFF. In DNA, the CDR3 is TGCGCCAGCAGCCAAGATAGACGGGGACAGAACACTGAAGCTTTCTTT.

Ten or more counts support this clonotype. The V call is TRBV10-3, the J call TRBJ2-1, with D perhaps being TRBD1 or TRBD2 (5 bases each). The CDR3 runs to 17 residues. V lost 1 base to trimming and J lost 8 bases, with 21 bases between them. The germline gives CDR1 ENHRY, CDR2 SYGVKD. CDR3 in DNA: TGTGCCATCAGTGAGTGGCAGGGACCAGGCGGTTTAGATGAGCAGTTCTTC. This codes for CAISEWQGPGGLDEQFF.

This clonotype has a handful of counts. V gene TRBV13 combines with J gene TRBJ1-2, with no clear D. Trimming took 5 bases from V and 4 from J, leaving 8 bases between them. Germline CDR1 and CDR2: PRHDT and FYEKMQ (reference sequence). CDR3 length equals 12 residues. CDR3 sequence: CASSTSAYGYTF. Written as DNA, the CDR3 is TGTGCCAGCAGCACATCGGCCTATGGCTACACCTTC.